The clone carrying this T cell receptor (beta chain) was detected a few times. Its antigen remains unknown. This record belongs to a study of T cell repertoires in cytomegalovirus infection. Whole-study context: Through public TCR beta signatures, both CMV infection and matching HLA type were indicated.

Study results and limitations: Carriage of CMV together with the relevant HLA was identifiable through cumulative public TCR beta family frequency.

The germline V gene has CDR1 SGHVS and CDR2 FQNEAQ. Trimming left V 3 bases short and J 3 bases short, with 5 bases between. The CDR3 is 13 residues long. Via MiXCR, TCRdb re-called the reads, giving one row per CDR3 protein. This sample has about 360,000 distinct CDR3 sequences, with just under 35% found just once. This rearrangement joins TRBV7-8 to TRBJ1-4; D uncertain. The sequence derives from a human donor in good health (CMV status not recorded). Some clones in this sample may be carry-over from other donors' samples. Source: cultured PBMCs, taken from culture after CMV antigen stimulation. In DNA, the CDR3 is TGTGCCAGCAGCTTCCTACCTAATGAAAAACTGTTTTTT. This sequence encodes CASSFLPNEKLFF.